The clone carrying this T cell receptor beta chain was recorded at least ten times. The data originate from a study of T-cell reconstitution after alpha-beta-depleted transplantation in children. The CDR3 covers 14 residues. V was pared by 3 bases and J by 4 bases, with 11 bases between. Germline V CDR1 and CDR2: MRHNA, SNTAGT. A TCRbeta library incorporating unique molecular identifiers was prepared. Each CDR3 protein is one row after TCRdb ran MiXCR on the PCR reads. The sample lists hundreds of thousands of distinct CDR3 sequences; 16% were seen once. The clonotype was recovered from a human donor who donated a stem cell graft to a child with acute myeloid leukemia. The chain has TRBV6-4 and TRBJ2-3; weak D call: TRBD1 (6 bases). The sample here was PBMCs from the stem cell graft donor, taken from the stem cell graft. The chain's CDR3 is CASSELGASDTQYF. The DNA of the CDR3 is TGTGCCAGCAGTGAGTTGGGGGCGTCAGATACGCAGTATTTT.